The present T cell receptor (beta chain) was sequenced within a study of read filtering for tumor transcriptome and immune sequencing. Study details: The cohort had over 16 men and 14 to 15 women aged about 40 to 90, mean roughly 65 years. By R-ISS, stages I, II and III held roughly 8, 15 and 7 patients.

From approximately 430 ng of RNA, a library with molecular barcoded alpha/delta and beta/gamma adaptors was made. MiXCR was run by TCRdb on the reads, yielding one entry per CDR3 protein. This table has 75,000 to 95,000 distinct CDR3 sequences, roughly 21% appearing once. This clonotype came up many times. Germline V gene sequence: CDR1 SGHAT, CDR2 FQNNGV. V shed 4 bases and J shed 4 bases, with 16 bases lying between them. This CDR3 is built from 15 residues. Sequenced input: a population of CD138-negative cells sorted from bone marrow. The source of this sequence is a donor aged 40 or over with multiple myeloma. The genes are TRBV11-2 and TRBJ1-1, with no clear D. The chain's CDR3 is CASSSTQRVGTEAFF. CDR3 in DNA: TGTGCCAGCAGCTCCACACAGCGGGTTGGCACTGAAGCTTTCTTT. The variable domain in full, completed from reference TRBV11-2 and TRBJ1-1, reads EAGVAQSPRYKIIEKRQSVAFWCNPISGHATLYWYQQILGQGPKLLIQFQNNGVVDDSQLPKDRFSAERLKGVDSTLKIQPAKLEDSAVYLCASSSTQRVGTEAFFGQGTRLTVV.